This passage covers 3 T cell receptor beta chains from one sample sequenced in a study of identifying expanded T cells in peripheral blood. Here immunoSEQ multiplex PCR was the method, and the copy in TCRdb shows in-frame clones only, minus some. The repertoire holds about 78,000 clones, with 88% as singletons. Sequencing input: blood. The source is a person aged 18 to 75 in good health.

This clone was detected a few times. V is TRBV6-5 and J is TRBJ1-6; D possibly corresponds to TRBD1 (5 bases). The CDR3 covers 15 residues. The V end was cut by 6 bases, the J end by 10 bases, with 19 bases between. Germline lookup yields CDR1 MNHEY and CDR2 SVGAGI. As DNA, the CDR3 is TGTGCCAGCAGGGAAACCGGGACCTACGAATCACCCCTCCACTTT. Its protein is CASRETGTYESPLHF.

The chain carries TRBV4-3 and TRBJ1-2, with TRBD1 matching 10 bases. Germline V gene sequence: CDR1 LGHNA, CDR2 YSLEER. The CDR3 is made up of 17 amino acids. Losses at the gene ends were 0 bases for V and 3 bases for J; bases not matched to a gene: 7. CDR3 sequence reads: CASSQEVRGTGDYGYTF. The CDR3 DNA is TGCGCCAGCAGCCAAGAGGTCCGGGGGACAGGGGACTATGGCTACACCTTC.

The V gene is TRBV15, the J gene TRBJ1-2; D is ambiguous. The length of the CDR3 is 12 residues. The germline V and J ends were trimmed by 1 base and 5 bases, with 5 bases remaining between them. Germline V lookup: CDR1 LNHNV, CDR2 YYDKDF (reference sequence). CDR3: CATSRGPYGYTF. CDR3 nucleotides: TGTGCCACCAGCAGAGGACCTTATGGCTACACCTTC. Complete variable domain (other parts from reference TRBV15 and TRBJ1-2): DAMVIQNPRYQVTQFGKPVTLSCSQTLNHNVMYWYQQKSSQAPKLLFHYYDKDFNNEADTPDNFQSRRPNTSFCFLDIRSPGLGDTAMYLCATSRGPYGYTFGSGTRLTVV.